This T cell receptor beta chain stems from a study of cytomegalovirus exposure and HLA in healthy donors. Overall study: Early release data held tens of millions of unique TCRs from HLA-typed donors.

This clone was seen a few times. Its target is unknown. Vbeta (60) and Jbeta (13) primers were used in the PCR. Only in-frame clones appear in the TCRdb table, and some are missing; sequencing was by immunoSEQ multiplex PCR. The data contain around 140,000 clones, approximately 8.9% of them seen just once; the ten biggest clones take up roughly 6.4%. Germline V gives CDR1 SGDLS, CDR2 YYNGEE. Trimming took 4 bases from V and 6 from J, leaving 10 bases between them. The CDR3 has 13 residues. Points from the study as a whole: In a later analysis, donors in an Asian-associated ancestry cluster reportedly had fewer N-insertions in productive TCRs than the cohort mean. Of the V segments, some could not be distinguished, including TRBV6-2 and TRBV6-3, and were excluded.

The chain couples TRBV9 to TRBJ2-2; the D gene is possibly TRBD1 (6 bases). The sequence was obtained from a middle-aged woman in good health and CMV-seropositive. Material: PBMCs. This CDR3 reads CASSHRVPGELFF. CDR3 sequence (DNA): TGTGCCAGCAGCCACAGGGTTCCCGGGGAGCTGTTTTTT.